These T cell receptor beta chains were read from a single sample in a study of post-analysis software for immune sequencing data. MiXCR, applied by TCRdb to the PCR reads, yields one record per CDR3 protein. The sample has hundreds of thousands of distinct CDR3 sequences, approximately 38% seen once; the top ten hold 6.5% to 8%. Input material: blood. All receptors come from a girl aged 2 to 9 with multiple sclerosis. CDR3s include the opening cysteine and the closing phenylalanine or tryptophan. The D gene is left open where the match is weak. Expanded clones are given a class, and other clones once, few, many or no size at all.

NA	NA	TRBV28	TRBJ2-7	CASSSLLDTYEQYF	TGTGCCAGCAGCTCCCTATTGGACACCTACGAGCAGTACTTC
NA	NA	TRBV5-5	TRBJ2-3	CASSLRRTPDTQYF	TGTGCCAGCAGCTTGCGGCGGACTCCAGATACGCAGTATTTT
TRBD2	few	TRBV20-1	TRBJ2-3	CSARALAGGPGTDTQYF	TGCAGTGCTAGAGCGCTAGCGGGAGGGCCCGGCACAGATACGCAGTATTTT
NA	few	TRBV5-1	TRBJ2-1	CASTRGGGAMSEQFF	TGCGCCAGCACCCGCGGAGGGGGCGCGATGAGTGAGCAGTTCTTC
TRBD1	NA	TRBV7-2	TRBJ1-4	CASTRSGQGRTNEKLFF	TGTGCCAGCACCCGCTCGGGACAGGGCAGAACTAATGAAAAACTGTTTTTT
NA	NA	TRBV12-5	TRBJ1-2	CASGPLTEIPYGYTF	TGTGCTAGTGGTCCACTTACAGAGATCCCCTATGGCTACACCTTC
TRBD1	few	TRBV6-5	TRBJ1-1	CASTYGVQGATEAFF	TGTGCCAGCACTTACGGGGTGCAGGGGGCAACTGAAGCTTTCTTT
NA	NA	TRBV4-3	TRBJ2-7	CASSQERLSEQYF	TGCGCCAGCAGCCAAGAGAGGCTAAGCGAGCAGTACTTC
TRBD1	NA	TRBV12-3/TRBV12-4	TRBJ2-4	CASSATGTGGNIQYF	TGTGCCAGCAGTGCAACCGGGACAGGGGGAAACATTCAGTACTTC
NA	many	TRBV5-5	TRBJ1-2	CASSLNLVNYGYTF	TGTGCCAGCAGCTTGAATCTGGTGAACTATGGCTACACCTTC
NA	few	TRBV7-9	TRBJ2-7	CASSIRYEQYF	TGTGCCAGCAGCATCCGCTACGAGCAGTACTTC
NA	NA	TRBV5-1	TRBJ2-1	CASRVGGYSYNEQFF	TGCGCCAGCAGGGTAGGGGGATACTCCTACAATGAGCAGTTCTTC
NA	few	TRBV6-5	TRBJ2-4	CASRPPLAKNIQYF	TGTGCCAGCAGGCCCCCTCTAGCCAAAAACATTCAGTACTTC
TRBD1	NA	TRBV2	TRBJ1-2	CASQEDRGHGYTF	TGTGCCAGCCAAGAGGACAGGGGCCATGGCTACACCTTC
TRBD1	NA	TRBV6-1	TRBJ2-5	CASDRGRETQYF	TGTGCCAGCGACAGGGGTCGGGAGACCCAGTACTTC
NA	NA	TRBV9	TRBJ2-1	CASSVGLDYYNEQFF	TGTGCCAGCAGCGTAGGGTTAGATTACTACAATGAGCAGTTCTTC
TRBD1	few	TRBV10-3	TRBJ2-1	CAISETDGTGEQFF	TGTGCCATCAGTGAGACCGATGGGACAGGCGAGCAGTTCTTC
TRBD1	NA	TRBV28	TRBJ2-3	CVSRRTTGGVTDTQYF	TGTGTCAGCAGGCGAACGACAGGGGGAGTCACAGATACGCAGTATTTT
NA	few	TRBV6-5	TRBJ2-1	CASSYSASSYNEQFF	TGTGCCAGCAGTTATTCGGCTAGCTCCTACAATGAGCAGTTCTTC
NA	few	TRBV29-1	TRBJ2-7	CSAGAAYEQYF	TGCAGCGCCGGTGCCGCCTACGAGCAGTACTTC
NA	NA	TRBV5-1	TRBJ2-3	CASSLWTVSTDTQYF	TGCGCCAGCAGCTTGTGGACAGTCAGCACAGATACGCAGTATTTT
NA	few	TRBV10-3	TRBJ1-2	CAISDRSAYGYTF	TGTGCCATCAGTGACAGGTCCGCCTATGGCTACACCTTC
NA	few	TRBV5-1	TRBJ1-2	CASSFGPTSNYGYTF	TGCGCCAGCAGCTTTGGCCCGACCTCGAACTATGGCTACACCTTC
TRBD1	NA	TRBV30	TRBJ2-7	CAWSPSDRGLYEQYF	TGTGCCTGGAGTCCGTCGGACAGGGGGCTCTACGAGCAGTACTTC
TRBD2	NA	TRBV10-3	TRBJ2-1	CAISEESGSYNEQFF	TGTGCCATCAGTGAGGAAAGCGGGAGCTACAATGAGCAGTTCTTC
TRBD1	NA	TRBV7-6	TRBJ1-5	CASSLATGGAGPQHF	TGTGCCAGCAGCTTAGCAACAGGGGGCGCGGGGCCCCAGCATTTT
NA	NA	TRBV7-9	TRBJ2-1	CASSSPYEQFF	TGTGCCAGCAGCTCCCCTTATGAGCAGTTCTTC
NA	NA	TRBV20-1	TRBJ1-5	CSEQVMHSNQPQHF	TGCAGTGAACAGGTGATGCATAGCAATCAGCCCCAGCATTTT
NA	few	TRBV4-3	TRBJ1-1	CASSQDPGPVATEAFF	TGCGCCAGCAGCCAAGATCCAGGGCCCGTGGCCACTGAAGCTTTCTTT
NA	NA	TRBV6-6	TRBJ2-5	CASRTSGEGETQYF	TGTGCCAGCAGGACCTCGGGGGAAGGAGAGACCCAGTACTTC
TRBD1	NA	TRBV28	TRBJ2-7	CASSLTGQGVHEQYF	TGTGCCAGCAGTTTAACGGGACAGGGGGTCCACGAGCAGTACTTC
TRBD2	few	TRBV29-1	TRBJ2-1	CSVAESGTYNEQFF	TGCAGCGTTGCTGAAAGCGGGACCTACAATGAGCAGTTCTTC
NA	NA	TRBV9	TRBJ2-3	CAGSVNWGGTDTQYF	TGTGCCGGCAGCGTAAATTGGGGCGGCACAGATACGCAGTATTTT
NA	many	TRBV12-3/TRBV12-4	TRBJ2-7	CASSKTVSYEQYF	TGTGCCAGCAGTAAGACAGTATCCTACGAGCAGTACTTC
NA	once	TRBV30	TRBJ1-2	CAWSVPRPATSYGYTF	TGTGCCTGGAGTGTACCCAGGCCAGCCACCTCTTATGGCTACACCTTC
TRBD1	NA	TRBV3-1	TRBJ2-2	CANSPWTGGNTGELFF	TGTGCCAACAGCCCATGGACAGGGGGCAACACCGGGGAGCTGTTTTTT
NA	NA	TRBV5-4	TRBJ2-1	CASSPGTEAIYEQFF	TGTGCCAGCAGCCCCGGGACCGAGGCAATTTATGAGCAGTTCTTC
TRBD1	few	TRBV20-1	TRBJ2-3	CSASQGAVTDTQYF	TGCAGTGCTAGCCAGGGGGCTGTCACAGATACGCAGTATTTT